This TCR beta chain stems from a study of beta chain features in type 1 diabetes. About the research overall: The study found patients and healthy donors alike in age, gender and cell yields.

TCRB transcripts that were expressed got sequenced, as all of the isolated RNA had been reverse transcribed. The assay was immunoSEQ multiplex PCR, and TCRdb's table has in-frame clones only and misses some. In the table there are 110,000 to 150,000 clones, about 9.1% of which are singletons. Study-wide points: Sequencing the cDNA could make cells with high TCR expression show up more than they should.

Germline CDR1 SGHDN, CDR2 FVKESK. This CDR3 has 14 residues. Trimming shortened V by 1 base and J by 5 bases, and 11 bases separated the two germline ends. One heparinised blood draw, averaging roughly 120 mL, came from each donor. This clone was detected many times. Its cognate antigen is unknown. The sequenced sample was central memory CD4+ T cells from blood. The receptor's source is a woman aged 35 to 49 in good health. This chain links TRBV14 with TRBJ1-2; D might be TRBD1 (5 bases). The CDR3 bases are TGTGCCAGCAGCCAAGCGATTGGGGCTTATGGCTACACCTTC. Protein product: CASSQAIGAYGYTF.